The 4 T cell receptor beta chains below come from one sample, sequenced in a study of technical replicates of blood from several donors. This table comes from immunoSEQ multiplex PCR, and its TCRdb copy is limited to in-frame clones, with some not included. The table records tens of thousands of clones, roughly 92% of them present only once. The sequencing sample was made of T cells isolated from PBMCs. The receptors here all came from a human donor in good health.

The chain is built from TRBV5-6 and TRBJ2-2, with 7 bases that match TRBD1. Germline-derived CDR1 and CDR2 are SGHDT and YYEEEE. The CDR3 is 15 amino acids. Trimming cost V 4 bases and J 4 bases; bases outside gene matches: 7. In DNA form, the CDR3 reads TGTGCCAGCAGCCTGGACAGGTTTCGCACCGGGGAGCTGTTTTTT. Protein: CASSLDRFRTGELFF.

This chain links TRBV29-1 with TRBJ1-2; D is possibly TRBD1 (5 bases). In germline, CDR1 is SQVTM, CDR2 ANQGSEA. CDR3 length equals 14 residues. With 4 bases removed from V and 0 bases from J, the gap between germline ends came to 12 bases. CDR3 amino acids: CSVGQGTANYGYTF. DNA of the CDR3: TGCAGCGTTGGGCAGGGTACAGCTAACTATGGCTACACCTTC.

This clone was seen a handful of times. The chain joins TRBV19 to TRBJ2-2, with D possibly being TRBD1 (5 bases). Germline CDR1 is LNHDA and CDR2 is SQIVND (reference sequence). Trimming cost V 6 bases and J 1 base, with 12 bases left between them. This CDR3 has 15 amino acids. DNA for the CDR3: TGTGCCAGTAGCATTGCCACAGGGAACACCGGGGAGCTGTTTTTT. This encodes CASSIATGNTGELFF.

The chain joins TRBV27 to TRBJ2-7, with no clear D. CDR3 length: 13 amino acids. The V end was cut by 5 bases, the J end by 2 bases, with 10 bases between. Germline V gene lookup returns CDR1 MNHEY and CDR2 SMNVEV (reference sequence). CDR3: CASSRSAAYEQYF. The CDR3 DNA reads as TGTGCCAGCAGTAGGTCGGCGGCCTACGAGCAGTACTTC.